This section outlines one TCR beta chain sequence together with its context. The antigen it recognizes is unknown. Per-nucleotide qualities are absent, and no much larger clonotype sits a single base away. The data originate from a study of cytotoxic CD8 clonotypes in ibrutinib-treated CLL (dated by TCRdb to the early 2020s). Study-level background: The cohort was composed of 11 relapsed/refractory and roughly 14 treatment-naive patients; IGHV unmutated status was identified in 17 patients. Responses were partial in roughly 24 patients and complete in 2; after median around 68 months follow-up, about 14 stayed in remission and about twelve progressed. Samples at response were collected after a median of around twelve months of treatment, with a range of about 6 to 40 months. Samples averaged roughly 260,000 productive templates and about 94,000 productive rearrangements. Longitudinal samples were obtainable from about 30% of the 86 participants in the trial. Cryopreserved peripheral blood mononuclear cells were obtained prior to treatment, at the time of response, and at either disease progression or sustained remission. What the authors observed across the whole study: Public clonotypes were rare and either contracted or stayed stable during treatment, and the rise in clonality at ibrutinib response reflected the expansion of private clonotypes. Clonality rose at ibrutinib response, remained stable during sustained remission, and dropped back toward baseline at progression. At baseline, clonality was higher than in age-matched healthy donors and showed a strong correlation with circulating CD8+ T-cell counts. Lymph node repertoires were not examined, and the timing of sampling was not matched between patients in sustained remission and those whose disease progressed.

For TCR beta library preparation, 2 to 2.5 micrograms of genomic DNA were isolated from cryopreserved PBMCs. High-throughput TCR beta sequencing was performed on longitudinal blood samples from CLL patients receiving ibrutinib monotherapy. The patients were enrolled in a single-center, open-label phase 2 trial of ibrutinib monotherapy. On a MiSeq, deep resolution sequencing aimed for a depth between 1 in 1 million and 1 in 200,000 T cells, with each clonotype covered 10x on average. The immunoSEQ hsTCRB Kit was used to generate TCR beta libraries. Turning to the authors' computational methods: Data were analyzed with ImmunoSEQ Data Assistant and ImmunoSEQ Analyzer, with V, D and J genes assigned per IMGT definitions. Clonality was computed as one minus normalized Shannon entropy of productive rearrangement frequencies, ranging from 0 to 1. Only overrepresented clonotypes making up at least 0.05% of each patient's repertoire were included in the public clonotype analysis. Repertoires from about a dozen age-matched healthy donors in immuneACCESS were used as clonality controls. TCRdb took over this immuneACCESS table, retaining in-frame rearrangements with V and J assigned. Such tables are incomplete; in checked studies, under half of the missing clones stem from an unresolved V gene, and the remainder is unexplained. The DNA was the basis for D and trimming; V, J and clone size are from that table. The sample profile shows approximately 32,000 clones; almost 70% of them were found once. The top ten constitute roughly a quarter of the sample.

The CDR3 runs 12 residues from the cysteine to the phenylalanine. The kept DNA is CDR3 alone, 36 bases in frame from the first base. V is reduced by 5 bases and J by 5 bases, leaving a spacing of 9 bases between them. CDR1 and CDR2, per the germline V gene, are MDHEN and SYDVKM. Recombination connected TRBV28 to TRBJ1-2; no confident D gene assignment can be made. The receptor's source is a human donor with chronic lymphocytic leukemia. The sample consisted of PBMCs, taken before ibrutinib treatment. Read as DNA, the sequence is TGTGCCAGCAGTGCACGGAGTTATGGCTACACCTTC. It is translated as CASSARSYGYTF.